This record concerns one T cell receptor beta chain sequence. Antigen: not known. This sample was taken from a study of cytomegalovirus exposure and HLA in healthy donors. Notes on the study in general: In a later analysis, parvovirus B19, influenza, CMV and Epstein-Barr virus appeared linked to several top co-occurrence clusters. Sequencing artifact likely explains a cluster of highly shared sequence variants.

Germline V gene lookup returns CDR1 LNHDA and CDR2 SQIVND (reference sequence). The CDR3 sequence is 15 residues long. V lost 6 bases to trimming and J lost 3 bases; unmatched junction nucleotides: 11. PCR involved 60 Vbeta and 13 Jbeta primers. Generated by immunoSEQ multiplex PCR, the TCRdb table keeps only in-frame clones and is missing some. The data hold 95,000 to 100,000 clones, with approximately 80% observed a single time. The TCR sequence derives from a female donor in good health and CMV-seronegative. The sample taken for sequencing was PBMCs. The chain uses TRBV19 and TRBJ2-7; 7 bases are shared with TRBD2. The CDR3 DNA is TGTGCCAGTAGCTCCCCGGCGGGAGCCTTCTACGAGCAGTACTTC. This gives the protein CASSSPAGAFYEQYF.